What follows describes a single TCR beta chain. Its cognate antigen is unknown. The data originate from a study of cytomegalovirus exposure and HLA in healthy donors. Separate from the roughly 670-subject first cohort, the roughly 120-subject validation cohort was the one that the donors belonged to. General study points: Reports indicated that the classifier achieved high specificity and sensitivity in diagnosing cytomegalovirus status. TCR beta chains numbering roughly 150 were designated cytomegalovirus-associated. Subsequent analysis of the roughly 120 validation repertoires found a tendency for first-cohort TCR clusters to co-occur.

Profiled with immunoSEQ multiplex PCR; TCRdb holds only in-frame clones, not every one. The sample contains some 210,000 clones, around 78% of which appear only once. Germline V CDR1 and CDR2: ENHRY, SYGVKD. CDR3 size: 15 residues. Trimming removed 3 bases from V and 0 bases from J; junction bases left unmatched: 2. This receptor was obtained from a woman younger than 30 in good health and CMV-seronegative. This chain connects TRBV10-3 to TRBJ2-7, with 10 bases aligning to TRBD2. The sample consisted of PBMCs. The DNA of the CDR3 is TGTGCCATCAGTGAACTAGCGGGGACCTCCTACGAGCAGTACTTC. Translation: CAISELAGTSYEQYF.